These T cell receptor beta chains were read from a single sample in a study of blood T cells in healthy people across ages. One entry per CDR3 protein results from TCRdb running MiXCR on the 5' RACE reads. The sample has around 990,000 distinct CDR3 sequences; approximately 25% are singletons. The data were also submitted as part of a second study, on T cells of mothers and their children.

The specimen sequenced was blood. The source of these receptors is a girl aged 2-9 years in good health. CDR3s include the opening cysteine and the closing phenylalanine or tryptophan. D genes are given only for firm matches. The size entry is marked missing in some rows and otherwise reads once, few, many or a size class.

J,V,D,size,CDR3,DNA
TRBJ1-1,TRBV28,.,.,CASSFLPGGTEAFF,TGTGCCAGCAGTTTCCTCCCCGGGGGGACTGAAGCTTTCTTT
TRBJ1-3,TRBV9,.,.,CASSVEVGNTIYF,TGTGCCAGCAGCGTAGAGGTCGGGAACACCATATATTTT
TRBJ1-2,TRBV29-1,TRBD1,.,CSVEGTGRHGGYTF,TGCAGCGTTGAGGGGACAGGGAGACACGGTGGCTACACCTTC
TRBJ2-7,TRBV7-8,TRBD2,.,CASSFSGIEGGRGDEQYF,TGTGCCAGCAGCTTCTCCGGCATCGAGGGAGGGAGAGGCGACGAGCAGTACTTC
TRBJ2-3,TRBV29-1,TRBD2,.,CSVERLVGAGDTQYF,TGCAGCGTCGAAAGACTAGTGGGAGCGGGGGATACGCAGTATTTT
TRBJ2-1,TRBV20-1,TRBD2,.,CSASTSGGFNEQFF,TGCAGTGCTAGTACTAGCGGGGGGTTTAATGAGCAGTTCTTC
TRBJ2-1,TRBV7-8,TRBD1,few,CASSLVTGGMKIHEQFF,TGTGCCAGCAGCTTAGTAACAGGGGGCATGAAAATCCATGAGCAGTTCTTC
TRBJ2-7,TRBV20-1,.,.,CSAREGGHEQYF,TGCAGTGCTAGAGAGGGGGGTCACGAGCAGTACTTC
TRBJ1-4,TRBV5-5,.,.,CASSFRETNEKLFF,TGTGCCAGCAGCTTCCGGGAAACTAATGAAAAACTGTTTTTT
TRBJ2-7,TRBV11-2,TRBD2,few,CASSFGYLAGYEQYF,TGTGCCAGCAGCTTCGGTTATCTAGCGGGCTACGAGCAGTACTTC
TRBJ1-3,TRBV9,.,.,CASSVRGASGNTIYF,TGTGCCAGCAGCGTACGGGGGGCGTCTGGAAACACCATATATTTT
TRBJ2-7,TRBV19,.,few,CASSRAGDTYEQYF,TGTGCCAGTAGTAGGGCAGGGGACACCTACGAGCAGTACTTC
TRBJ1-1,TRBV29-1,.,.,CSVDPYEWNTEAFF,TGCAGCGTTGATCCGTACGAGTGGAACACTGAAGCTTTCTTT
TRBJ1-2,TRBV28,.,.,CASSSNYEGVYGYTF,TGTGCCAGCAGTTCTAATTATGAGGGCGTCTATGGCTACACCTTC
TRBJ2-3,TRBV9,.,many,CASSGRDSTDTQYF,TGTGCCAGCAGCGGACGGGACAGCACAGATACGCAGTATTTT
TRBJ1-2,TRBV21-1,.,.,CAKGTDGYTF,TGTGCCAAAGGCACAGATGGCTACACCTTC
TRBJ1-5,TRBV20-1,TRBD1,many,CSAGQGGQPQHF,TGCAGTGCTGGGCAGGGGGGTCAGCCCCAGCATTTT
TRBJ2-7,TRBV6-5,TRBD1,.,CASSFFRDRSYEQYF,TGTGCCAGCAGTTTTTTCCGGGACAGGTCCTACGAGCAGTACTTC
TRBJ2-7,TRBV20-1,.,.,CSASRGIEQYF,TGCAGTGCCTCACGGGGTATCGAGCAGTACTTC
TRBJ2-1,TRBV29-1,.,.,CTAGSSYNEQFF,TGCACCGCGGGGAGCTCCTACAATGAGCAGTTCTTC
TRBJ2-5,TRBV7-2,TRBD2,.,CASRYPSGGAKETQYF,TGTGCCAGCAGATACCCTAGCGGGGGGGCGAAGGAGACCCAGTACTTC
TRBJ2-3,TRBV10-3,.,.,CASRDLNRDTQYF,TGTGCCTCCCGGGACCTAAACCGAGATACGCAGTATTTT
TRBJ2-7,TRBV7-6,TRBD1,.,CASSSQDRGDSYEQYF,TGTGCCAGCAGCTCCCAGGACAGGGGAGACTCCTACGAGCAGTACTTC
TRBJ2-7,TRBV6-2/TRBV6-3,.,.,CASSYSSDQYF,TGTGCCAGCAGTTACTCGTCGGATCAGTACTTC
TRBJ1-2,TRBV27,TRBD1,few,CASGTGFEGYTF,TGTGCCAGCGGGACAGGATTTGAGGGCTACACCTTC
TRBJ1-5,TRBV4-1,.,.,CASSLRVGGNQPQHF,TGCGCCAGCAGCCTCAGGGTCGGAGGCAATCAGCCCCAGCATTTT
TRBJ2-1,TRBV5-6,.,.,CASSAGRLNEQFF,TGTGCCAGCAGCGCGGGACGGCTCAATGAGCAGTTCTTC
TRBJ2-2,TRBV20-1,.,.,CSARGGGNTGELFF,TGCAGTGCTAGAGGGGGGGGCAACACCGGGGAGCTGTTTTTT
TRBJ2-5,TRBV28,TRBD1,.,CASSFSDRVEEQYF,TGTGCCAGCAGTTTTTCGGACAGGGTGGAAGAGCAGTACTTC
TRBJ2-7,TRBV20-1,.,.,CSASSAGSSYEQYF,TGCAGTGCTAGCTCCGCGGGGAGCTCCTACGAGCAGTACTTC
TRBJ2-7,TRBV6-1,.,.,CASSARGLLNLYEQYF,TGTGCCAGCAGCGCCAGGGGACTCCTCAACCTCTACGAGCAGTACTTC
TRBJ2-5,TRBV7-2,.,few,CASSLALLGVETQYF,TGTGCCAGCAGCTTAGCCCTACTAGGGGTAGAGACCCAGTACTTC
TRBJ2-5,TRBV24-1,TRBD1,few,CATSNFGTGGGRRETQYF,TGTGCCACCAGCAACTTCGGGACAGGGGGAGGGAGGAGGGAGACCCAGTACTTC
TRBJ2-6,TRBV7-9,.,few,CASSLVFGANVLTF,TGTGCCAGCAGCTTAGTGTTTGGGGCCAACGTCCTGACTTTC
TRBJ2-1,TRBV6-5,TRBD1,.,CASSYSTRTGGINEQFF,TGTGCCAGCAGTTACTCGACACGGACAGGGGGCATCAATGAGCAGTTCTTC
TRBJ2-5,TRBV7-3,TRBD2,few,CASSLNGRDEQYF,TGTGCCAGCAGCTTAAACGGGAGGGATGAGCAGTACTTC
TRBJ1-2,TRBV7-9,.,.,CASSLGDVNYGYTF,TGTGCCAGCAGCTTAGGGGACGTCAACTATGGCTACACCTTC
TRBJ1-4,TRBV5-1,.,.,CASSPDISDEKLFF,TGCGCCAGCAGCCCGGACATCTCGGACGAAAAACTGTTTTTT
TRBJ2-7,TRBV25-1,.,.,CASIRGLSYEQYF,TGTGCCAGCATTAGAGGGCTTTCCTACGAGCAGTACTTC
TRBJ1-5,TRBV6-2/TRBV6-3,TRBD1,few,CASSIRQGPSPQHF,TGTGCCAGCAGTATAAGACAGGGTCCGTCTCCCCAGCATTTT